This TCR beta chain was sequenced in a study of blood T cell repertoires in COVID-19. Study details: Specimens from acute and convalescent COVID-19 originated in the United States, Italy and Spain.

The repertoire was sequenced with immunoSEQ multiplex PCR; TCRdb's copy has only in-frame clones and lacks some. Of about 210,000 clones in the sample, 65% to 90% were seen once. During active infection, Seattle patients enrolled and were then monitored through disease. V shed 4 bases and J shed 6 bases, with 12 bases lying between them. Germline V lookup: CDR1 MNHEY, CDR2 SVGEGT. This CDR3 contains 14 residues. The genes are TRBV6-2 or TRBV6-3 and TRBJ2-2, with D perhaps matching TRBD1 (6 bases). Sequencing input: peripheral blood. This TCR derives from a man in his fifties or sixties with COVID-19, enrolled during active disease. CDR3: CASSLHRDAGELFF. The DNA for the CDR3 is TGTGCCAGCAGTTTACACAGGGACGCCGGGGAGCTGTTTTTT.